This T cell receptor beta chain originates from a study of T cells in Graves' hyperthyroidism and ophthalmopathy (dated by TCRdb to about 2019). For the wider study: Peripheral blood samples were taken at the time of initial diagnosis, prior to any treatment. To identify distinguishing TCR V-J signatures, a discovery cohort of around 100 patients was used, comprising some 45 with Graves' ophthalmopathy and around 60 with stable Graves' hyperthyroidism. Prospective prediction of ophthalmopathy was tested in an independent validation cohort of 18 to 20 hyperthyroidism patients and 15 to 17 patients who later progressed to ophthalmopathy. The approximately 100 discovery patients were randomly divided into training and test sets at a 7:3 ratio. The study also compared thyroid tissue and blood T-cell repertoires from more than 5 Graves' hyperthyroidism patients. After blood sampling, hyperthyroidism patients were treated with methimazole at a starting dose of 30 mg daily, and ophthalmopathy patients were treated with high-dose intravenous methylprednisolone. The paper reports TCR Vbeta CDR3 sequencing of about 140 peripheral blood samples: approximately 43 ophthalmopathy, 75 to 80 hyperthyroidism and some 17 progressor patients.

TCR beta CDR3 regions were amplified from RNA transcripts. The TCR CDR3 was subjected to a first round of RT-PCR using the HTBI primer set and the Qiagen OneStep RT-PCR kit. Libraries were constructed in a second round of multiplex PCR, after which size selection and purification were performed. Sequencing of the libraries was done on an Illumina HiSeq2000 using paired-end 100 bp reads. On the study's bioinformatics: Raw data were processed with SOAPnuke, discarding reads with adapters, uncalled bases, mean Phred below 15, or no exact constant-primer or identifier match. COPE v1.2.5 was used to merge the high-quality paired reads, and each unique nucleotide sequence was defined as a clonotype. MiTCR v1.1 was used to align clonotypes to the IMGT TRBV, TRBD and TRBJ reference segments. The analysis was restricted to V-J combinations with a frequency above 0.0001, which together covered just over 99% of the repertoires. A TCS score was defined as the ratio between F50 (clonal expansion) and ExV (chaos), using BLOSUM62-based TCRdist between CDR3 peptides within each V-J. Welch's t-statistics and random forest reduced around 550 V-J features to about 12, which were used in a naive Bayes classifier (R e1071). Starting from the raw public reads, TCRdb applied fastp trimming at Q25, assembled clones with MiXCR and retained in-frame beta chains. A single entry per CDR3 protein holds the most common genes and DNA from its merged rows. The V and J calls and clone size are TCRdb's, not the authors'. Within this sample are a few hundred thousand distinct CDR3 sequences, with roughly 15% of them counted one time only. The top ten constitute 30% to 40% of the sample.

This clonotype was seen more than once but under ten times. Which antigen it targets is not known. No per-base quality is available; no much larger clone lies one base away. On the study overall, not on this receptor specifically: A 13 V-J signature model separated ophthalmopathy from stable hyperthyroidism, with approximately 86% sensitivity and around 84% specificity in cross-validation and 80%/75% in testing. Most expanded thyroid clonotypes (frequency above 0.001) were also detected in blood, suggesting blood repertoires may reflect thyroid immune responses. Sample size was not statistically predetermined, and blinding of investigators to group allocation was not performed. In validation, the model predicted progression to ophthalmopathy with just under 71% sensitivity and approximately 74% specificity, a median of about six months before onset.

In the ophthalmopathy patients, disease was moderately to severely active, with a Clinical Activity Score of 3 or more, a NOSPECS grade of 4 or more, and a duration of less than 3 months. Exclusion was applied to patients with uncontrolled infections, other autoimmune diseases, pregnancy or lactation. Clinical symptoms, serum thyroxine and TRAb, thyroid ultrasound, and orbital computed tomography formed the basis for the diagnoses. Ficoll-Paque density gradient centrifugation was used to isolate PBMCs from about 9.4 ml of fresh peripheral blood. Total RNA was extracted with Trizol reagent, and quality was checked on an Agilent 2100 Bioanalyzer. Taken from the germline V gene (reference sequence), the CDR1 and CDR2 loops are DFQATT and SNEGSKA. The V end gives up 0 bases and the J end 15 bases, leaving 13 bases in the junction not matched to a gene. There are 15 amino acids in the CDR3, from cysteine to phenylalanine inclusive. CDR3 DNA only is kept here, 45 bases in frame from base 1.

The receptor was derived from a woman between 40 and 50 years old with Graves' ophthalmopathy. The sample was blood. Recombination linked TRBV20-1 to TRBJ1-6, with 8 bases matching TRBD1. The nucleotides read TGCAGTGCTAGAGATCCCGGACAGGGCTCTGGAAGCCTCCACTTT. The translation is CSARDPGQGSGSLHF.